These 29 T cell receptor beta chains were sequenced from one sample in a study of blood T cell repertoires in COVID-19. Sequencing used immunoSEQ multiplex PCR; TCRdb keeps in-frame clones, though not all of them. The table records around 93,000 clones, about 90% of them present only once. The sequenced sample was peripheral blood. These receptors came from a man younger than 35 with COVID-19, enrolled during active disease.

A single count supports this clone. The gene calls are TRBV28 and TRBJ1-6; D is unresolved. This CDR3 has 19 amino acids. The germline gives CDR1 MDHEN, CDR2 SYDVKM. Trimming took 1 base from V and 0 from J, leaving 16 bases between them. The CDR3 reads CASSLFDFAGPSYNSPLHF. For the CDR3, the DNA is TGTGCCAGCAGTTTATTTGACTTCGCGGGCCCCTCCTATAATTCACCCCTCCACTTT.

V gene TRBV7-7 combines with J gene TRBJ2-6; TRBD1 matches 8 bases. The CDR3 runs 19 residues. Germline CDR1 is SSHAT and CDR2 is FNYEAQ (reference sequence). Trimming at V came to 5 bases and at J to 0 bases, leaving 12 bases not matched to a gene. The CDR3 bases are TGTGCCAGCAGCATCCGACACCGGGACAGGATCTCTGGGGCCAACGTCCTGACTTTC. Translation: CASSIRHRDRISGANVLTF.

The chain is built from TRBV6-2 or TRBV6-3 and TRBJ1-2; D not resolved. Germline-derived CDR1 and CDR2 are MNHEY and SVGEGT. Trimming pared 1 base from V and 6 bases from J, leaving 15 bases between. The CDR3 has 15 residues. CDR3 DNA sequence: TGTGCCAGCAGTTACTGGAGCGGGGAGAGGGATGGCTACACCTTC. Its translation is CASSYWSGERDGYTF.

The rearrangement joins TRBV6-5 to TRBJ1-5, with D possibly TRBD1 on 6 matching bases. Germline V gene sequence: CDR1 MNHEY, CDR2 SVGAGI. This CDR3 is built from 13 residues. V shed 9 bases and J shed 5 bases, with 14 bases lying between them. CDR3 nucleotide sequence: TGTGCCAGTCAACAGGGAACGGATCAGCCCCAGCATTTT. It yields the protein CASQQGTDQPQHF.

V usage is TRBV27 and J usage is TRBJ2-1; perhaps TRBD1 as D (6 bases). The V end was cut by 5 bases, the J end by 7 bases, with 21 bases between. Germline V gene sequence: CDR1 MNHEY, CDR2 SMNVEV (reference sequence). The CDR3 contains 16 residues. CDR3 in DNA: TGTGCCAGCAGTCCCCTTACCGGGACACGCACGAATGAGCAGTTCTTC. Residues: CASSPLTGTRTNEQFF.

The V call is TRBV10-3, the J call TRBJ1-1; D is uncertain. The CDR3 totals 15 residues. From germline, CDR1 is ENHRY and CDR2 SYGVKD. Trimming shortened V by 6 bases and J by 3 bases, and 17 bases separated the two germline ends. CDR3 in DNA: TGTGCCATCAGGGCTGTCGATGTGGCCGACACTGAAGCTTTCTTT. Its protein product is CAIRAVDVADTEAFF.

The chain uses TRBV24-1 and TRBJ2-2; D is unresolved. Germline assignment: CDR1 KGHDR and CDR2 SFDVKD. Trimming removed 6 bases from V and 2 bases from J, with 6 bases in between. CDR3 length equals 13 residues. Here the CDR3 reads CATSMRNTGELFF. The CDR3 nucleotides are TGTGCCACCAGTATGAGAAACACCGGGGAGCTGTTTTTT.

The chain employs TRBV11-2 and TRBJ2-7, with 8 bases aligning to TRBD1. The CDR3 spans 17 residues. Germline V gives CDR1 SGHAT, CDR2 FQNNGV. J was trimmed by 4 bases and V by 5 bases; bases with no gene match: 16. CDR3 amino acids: CASSPRTGNSFPYEQYF. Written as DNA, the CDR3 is TGTGCCAGCAGCCCCAGGACAGGGAATAGTTTCCCATACGAGCAGTACTTC.

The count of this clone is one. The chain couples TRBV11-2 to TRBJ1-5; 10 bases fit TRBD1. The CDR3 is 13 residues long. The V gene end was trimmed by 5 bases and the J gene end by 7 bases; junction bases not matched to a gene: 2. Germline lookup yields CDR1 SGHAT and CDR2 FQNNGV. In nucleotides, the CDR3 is TGTGCCAGCAGCGGGACAGGGGAACAGCCCCAGCATTTT. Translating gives CASSGTGEQPQHF.

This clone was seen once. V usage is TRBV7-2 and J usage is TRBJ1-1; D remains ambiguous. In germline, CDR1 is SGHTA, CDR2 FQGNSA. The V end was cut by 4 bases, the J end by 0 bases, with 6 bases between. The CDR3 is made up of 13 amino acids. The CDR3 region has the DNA TGTGCCAGCAGCTCTCTTATGAACACTGAAGCTTTCTTT. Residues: CASSSLMNTEAFF. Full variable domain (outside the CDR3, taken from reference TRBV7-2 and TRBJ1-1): GAGVSQSPSNKVTEKGKDVELRCDPISGHTALYWYRQSLGQGLEFLIYFQGNSAPDKSGLPSDRFSAERTGGSVSTLTIQRTQQEDSAVYLCASSSLMNTEAFFGQGTRLTVV.

The CDR3 region is CASSLGGTLYVQYF. CDR3 bases: TGTGCCAGCAGCTTGGGGGGGACACTCTATGTGCAGTACTTC. The chain uses TRBV5-6 and TRBJ2-7; a weak D match, TRBD1 (6 bases). The germline V gene has CDR1 SGHDT and CDR2 YYEEEE. V gave up 0 bases and J gave up 9 bases, with 16 bases separating them. The CDR3 extends over 14 amino acids.

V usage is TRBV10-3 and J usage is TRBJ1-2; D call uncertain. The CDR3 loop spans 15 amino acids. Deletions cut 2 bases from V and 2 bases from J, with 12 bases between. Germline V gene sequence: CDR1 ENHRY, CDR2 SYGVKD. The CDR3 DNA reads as TGTGCCATCAGTGAGACCGCCCACCAGAACTATGGCTACACCTTC. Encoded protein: CAISETAHQNYGYTF.

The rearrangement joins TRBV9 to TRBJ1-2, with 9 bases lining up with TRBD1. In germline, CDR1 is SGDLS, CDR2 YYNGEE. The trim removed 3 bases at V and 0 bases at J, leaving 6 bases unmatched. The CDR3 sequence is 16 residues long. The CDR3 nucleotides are TGTGCCAGCAGCGCTCCCCGACAGGGGGCTAACTATGGCTACACCTTC. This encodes CASSAPRQGANYGYTF.

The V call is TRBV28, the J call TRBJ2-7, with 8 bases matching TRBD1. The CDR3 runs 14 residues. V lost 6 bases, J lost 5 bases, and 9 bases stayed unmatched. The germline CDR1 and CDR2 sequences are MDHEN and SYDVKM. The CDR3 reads CASSRDRPSHEQYF. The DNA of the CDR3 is TGTGCCAGCAGCCGGGACAGGCCTTCCCACGAGCAGTACTTC.

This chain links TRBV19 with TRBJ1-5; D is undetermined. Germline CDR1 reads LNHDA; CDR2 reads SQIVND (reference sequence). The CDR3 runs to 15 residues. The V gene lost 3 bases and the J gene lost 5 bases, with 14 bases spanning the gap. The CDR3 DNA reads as TGTGCCAGTAGTATTTCAGTCGGGTTGTATCAGCCCCAGCATTTT. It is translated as CASSISVGLYQPQHF. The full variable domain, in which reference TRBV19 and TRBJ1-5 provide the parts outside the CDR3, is DGGITQSPKYLFRKEGQNVTLSCEQNLNHDAMYWYRQDPGQGLRLIYYSQIVNDFQKGDIAEGYSVSREKKESFPLTVTSAQKNPTAFYLCASSISVGLYQPQHFGDGTRLSIL.

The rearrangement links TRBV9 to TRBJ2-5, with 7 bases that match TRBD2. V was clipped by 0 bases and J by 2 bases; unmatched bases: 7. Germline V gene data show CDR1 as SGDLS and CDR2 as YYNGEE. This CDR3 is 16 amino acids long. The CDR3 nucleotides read TGTGCCAGCAGCGTAGACGGGTTGGGGGGGCAAGAGACCCAGTACTTC. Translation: CASSVDGLGGQETQYF.

CDR3 amino acids: CASSSRTYNSPLHF. The CDR3 DNA follows: TGCGCCAGCAGCTCGCGGACTTATAATTCACCCCTCCACTTT. The V gene is TRBV5-1, the J gene TRBJ1-6; the D is unclear. The CDR3 runs to 14 residues. The germline V gene encodes CDR1 SGHRS and CDR2 YFSETQ. The V gene lost 3 bases and the J gene lost 4 bases, with 8 bases spanning the gap.

The DNA of the CDR3 is TGTGCCAGCAGCTTGCAAGGGACACTATTGAACACTGAAGCTTTCTTT. It translates to CASSLQGTLLNTEAFF. The rearrangement links TRBV7-9 to TRBJ1-1; possibly TRBD1 for D (6 bases). The CDR3 has 16 residues. Germline V CDR1 and CDR2: SEHNR, FQNEAQ (reference sequence). The V and J ends lost 3 bases and 0 bases respectively, with 14 bases between them. The full variable domain, completed using reference TRBV7-9 and TRBJ1-1, is DTGVSQNPRHKITKRGQNVTFRCDPISEHNRLYWYRQTLGQGPEFLTYFQNEAQLEKSRLLSDRFSAERPKGSFSTLEIQRTEQGDSAMYLCASSLQGTLLNTEAFFGQGTRLTVV.

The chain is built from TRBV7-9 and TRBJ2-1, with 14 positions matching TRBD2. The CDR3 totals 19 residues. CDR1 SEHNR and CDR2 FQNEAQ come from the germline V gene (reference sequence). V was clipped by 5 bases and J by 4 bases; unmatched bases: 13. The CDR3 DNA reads TGTGCCAGCAGCGGAGGGACTAGCGGGAGTGTCCCTCCTTACAATGAGCAGTTCTTC. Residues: CASSGGTSGSVPPYNEQFF.

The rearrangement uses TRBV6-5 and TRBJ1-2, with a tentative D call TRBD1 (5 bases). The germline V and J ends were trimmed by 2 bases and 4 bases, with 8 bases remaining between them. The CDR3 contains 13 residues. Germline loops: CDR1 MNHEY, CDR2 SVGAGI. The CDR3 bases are TGTGCCAGCAGTTACGACAGTTTCTATGGCTACACCTTC. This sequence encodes CASSYDSFYGYTF.

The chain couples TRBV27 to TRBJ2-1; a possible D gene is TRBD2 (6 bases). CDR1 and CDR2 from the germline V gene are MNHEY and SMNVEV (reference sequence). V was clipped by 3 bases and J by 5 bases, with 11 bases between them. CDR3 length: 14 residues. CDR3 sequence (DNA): TGTGCCAGCAGTTTGCCGGGAGTAAACAATGAGCAGTTCTTC. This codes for CASSLPGVNNEQFF.

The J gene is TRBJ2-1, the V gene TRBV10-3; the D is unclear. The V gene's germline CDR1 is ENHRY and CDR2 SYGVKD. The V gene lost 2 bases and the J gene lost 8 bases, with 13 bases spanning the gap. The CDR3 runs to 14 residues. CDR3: CAISEKPLLHEQFF. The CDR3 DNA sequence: TGTGCCATCAGTGAGAAGCCTCTACTCCATGAGCAGTTCTTC.

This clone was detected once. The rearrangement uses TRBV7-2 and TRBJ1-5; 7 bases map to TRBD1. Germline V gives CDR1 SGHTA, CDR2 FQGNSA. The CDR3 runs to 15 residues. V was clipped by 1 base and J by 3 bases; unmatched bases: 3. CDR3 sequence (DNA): TGTGCCAGCAGCTTAGGGGGACAGTTCAATCAGCCCCAGCATTTT. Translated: CASSLGGQFNQPQHF.

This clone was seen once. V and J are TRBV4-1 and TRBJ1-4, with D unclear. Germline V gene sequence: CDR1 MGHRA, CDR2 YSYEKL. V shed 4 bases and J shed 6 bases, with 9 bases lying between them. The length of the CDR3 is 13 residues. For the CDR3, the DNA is TGCGCCAGCAGCCGATGGCGGGATGAAAAACTGTTTTTT. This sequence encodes CASSRWRDEKLFF.

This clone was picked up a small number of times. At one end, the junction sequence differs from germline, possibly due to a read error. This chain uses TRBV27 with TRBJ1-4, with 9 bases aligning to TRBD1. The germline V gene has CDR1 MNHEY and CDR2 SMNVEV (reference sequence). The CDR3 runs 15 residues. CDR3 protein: CASSPPGTGNEKLLF. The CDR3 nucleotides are TGTGCCAGCAGTCCCCCCGGGACAGGGAATGAAAAACTGCTTTTT.

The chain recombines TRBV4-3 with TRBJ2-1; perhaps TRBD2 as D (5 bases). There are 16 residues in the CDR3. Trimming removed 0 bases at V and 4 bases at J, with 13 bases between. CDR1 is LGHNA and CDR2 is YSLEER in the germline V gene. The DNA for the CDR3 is TGCGCCAGCAGCCAAGATCCCAGACGGGAATACAATGAGCAGTTCTTC. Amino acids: CASSQDPRREYNEQFF.

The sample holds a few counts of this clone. CDR3: CASSPGLAGERPLYEQYF. For the CDR3, the DNA is TGTGCCAGCAGCCCGGGACTAGCGGGAGAACGGCCCCTCTACGAGCAGTACTTC. The chain carries TRBV5-6 and TRBJ2-7; 14 positions match TRBD2. The V and J ends lost 4 bases and 3 bases, in that order; junction bases with no gene match: 12. CDR1 SGHDT and CDR2 YYEEEE come from the germline V gene. This CDR3 is built from 18 residues.

The CDR3 DNA reads as TGTGCCAGTAGTTCGCCCCGGACAGGGGCCTACAATGAGCAGTTCTTC. Translating gives CASSSPRTGAYNEQFF. This chain connects TRBV19 to TRBJ2-1; TRBD1 agrees at 9 bases. Germline CDR1 is LNHDA and CDR2 is SQIVND (reference sequence). V shed 5 bases and J 2 bases; nucleotides not matched to a gene: 7. The CDR3 length is 16 residues.

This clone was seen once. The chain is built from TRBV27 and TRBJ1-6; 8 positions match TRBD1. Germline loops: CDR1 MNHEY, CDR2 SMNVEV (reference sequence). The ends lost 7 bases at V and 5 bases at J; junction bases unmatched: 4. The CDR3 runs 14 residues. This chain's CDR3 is CASTTGADNSPLHF. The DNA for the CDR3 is TGTGCCAGCACGACAGGGGCGGATAATTCACCCCTCCACTTT.